This T cell receptor (beta chain) came from a study of cytotoxic CD8 clonotypes in ibrutinib-treated CLL. Depth targeted 1 in 200,000 to 1 in 1 million T cells, averaging approximately 9.3x coverage per clonotype. Method: immunoSEQ multiplex PCR; TCRdb's copy keeps in-frame clones and lacks some. The table records 120,000 to 150,000 clones, 77% of them present only once. A note on this clone: The antigen is unknown.

This CDR3 spans 16 amino acids. Germline V gene sequence: CDR1 MDHEN, CDR2 SYDVKM. V lost 2 bases to trimming and J lost 4 bases; unmatched junction nucleotides: 7. Study conclusions and caveats: Clonotypes that were public were uncommon, and they contracted or stayed stable on treatment. Whereas clonality rose at ibrutinib response, it declined toward baseline at progression. Pretreatment clonality was elevated relative to age-matched healthy donors and paralleled circulating CD8+ T-cell counts.

Specimen: PBMCs, collected after 12 months of ibrutinib treatment. V and J are TRBV28 and TRBJ1-2; TRBD1 matches at 10 bases. This TCR was recovered from a human donor with chronic lymphocytic leukemia. The CDR3 reads CASSLSGTGALYGYTF. For the CDR3, the DNA is TGTGCCAGCAGTTTAAGCGGGACAGGGGCGCTCTATGGCTACACCTTC.